A selection of T cell receptor beta chains follows, all from one sample in a study of shared clonotypes between healthy human individuals. The table came from immunoSEQ multiplex PCR; TCRdb's copy has only in-frame clones and leaves some out. The sample includes 470,000 or so clones, 70% to 80% seen only once; the top ten take 9.5% to 15%. Specimen: PBMCs. The receptor set was obtained from a woman aged 40 to 49 in good health. Some clones in this sample may be carry-over from other donors' samples. CDR3s include the opening cysteine and the closing phenylalanine or tryptophan. Each record gives: J gene, D gene, V gene, clone size, CDR3 DNA, CDR3 protein. D genes are given only for firm matches. Not all rows give a size; the values are once, few, many and, for expanded clones, a class.

j_call: TRBJ1-1; d_call: .; v_call: TRBV19; clone_size: many; cdr3_nt: TGTGCCAGTAGTATGTGGGTGAACACTGAAGCTTTCTTT; cdr3_aa: CASSMWVNTEAFF
j_call: TRBJ1-2; d_call: TRBD1; v_call: TRBV7-9; clone_size: once; cdr3_nt: TGTGCCAGCAGCTTCACAGGGGGTGGCTATGGCTACACCTTC; cdr3_aa: CASSFTGGGYGYTF
j_call: TRBJ2-3; d_call: .; v_call: TRBV27; clone_size: .; cdr3_nt: TGTGCCAGCAGTTACGGGGGCGCAGATACGCAGTATTTT; cdr3_aa: CASSYGGADTQYF
j_call: TRBJ2-3; d_call: TRBD2; v_call: TRBV10-3; clone_size: few; cdr3_nt: TGTGCCACCGGGACTAGCGGGAGTACAGATACGCAGTATTTT; cdr3_aa: CATGTSGSTDTQYF
j_call: TRBJ2-5; d_call: .; v_call: TRBV6-9; clone_size: .; cdr3_nt: TGTGCCAGCAGTGAAGCGGGGGGACAGGGGTATGAGACCCAGTACTTC; cdr3_aa: CASSEAGGQGYETQYF
j_call: TRBJ1-4; d_call: .; v_call: TRBV15; clone_size: .; cdr3_nt: TGTGCCACCAGCATACGCCCTGGGGGGGCAGATGAAAAACTGTTTTTT; cdr3_aa: CATSIRPGGADEKLFF
j_call: TRBJ1-6; d_call: .; v_call: TRBV7-9; clone_size: .; cdr3_nt: TGTGCCAGCAGCCCATGGGCAGACTATAATTCACCCCTCCACTTT; cdr3_aa: CASSPWADYNSPLHF
j_call: TRBJ2-7; d_call: TRBD1; v_call: TRBV5-1; clone_size: .; cdr3_nt: TGCGCCAGCAGCGACAGGGGGGACGAGCAGTACTTC; cdr3_aa: CASSDRGDEQYF
j_call: TRBJ2-1; d_call: TRBD2; v_call: TRBV5-1; clone_size: .; cdr3_nt: TGCGCCAGCAGCGGGGCGGGAGGCCAAACAGGTCAGTTCTTC; cdr3_aa: CASSGAGGQTGQFF
j_call: TRBJ2-2; d_call: .; v_call: TRBV7-3; clone_size: .; cdr3_nt: TGTGCCAGCGCTTTGACTGTGACCGGGGAGCTGTTTTTT; cdr3_aa: CASALTVTGELFF
j_call: TRBJ2-2; d_call: TRBD1; v_call: TRBV6-4; clone_size: .; cdr3_nt: TGTGCCAGCAGTGACTCCTGGGACAGGGACACCGGGGAGCTGTTTTTT; cdr3_aa: CASSDSWDRDTGELFF
j_call: TRBJ2-3; d_call: TRBD2; v_call: TRBV19; clone_size: once; cdr3_nt: TGTGCCAGTAGTAATGGGGGCGGTGGGACTAGCGGGATCAAGGCAGATACGCAGTATTTT; cdr3_aa: CASSNGGGGTSGIKADTQYF